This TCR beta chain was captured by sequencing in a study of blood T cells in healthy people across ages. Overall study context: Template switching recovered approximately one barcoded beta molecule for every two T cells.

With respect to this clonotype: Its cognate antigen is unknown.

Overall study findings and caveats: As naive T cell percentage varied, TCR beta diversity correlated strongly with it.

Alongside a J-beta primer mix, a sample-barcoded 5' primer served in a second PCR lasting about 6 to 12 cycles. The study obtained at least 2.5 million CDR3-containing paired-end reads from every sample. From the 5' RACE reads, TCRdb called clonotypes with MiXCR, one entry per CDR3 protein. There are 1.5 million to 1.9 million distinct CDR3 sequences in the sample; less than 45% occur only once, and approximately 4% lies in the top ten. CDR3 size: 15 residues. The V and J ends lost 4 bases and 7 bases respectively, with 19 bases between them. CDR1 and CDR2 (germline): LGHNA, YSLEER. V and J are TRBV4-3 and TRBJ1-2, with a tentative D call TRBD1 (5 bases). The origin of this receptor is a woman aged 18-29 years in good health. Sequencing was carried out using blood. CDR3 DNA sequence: TGCGCCAGCAGCCCCGGATGGGGGAGCGGTAGTGGCTACACCTTC. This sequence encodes CASSPGWGSGSGYTF.